The entry that follows covers one TCR beta chain sequence. Its matching antigen is unknown. This sample was included in a study of post-analysis software for immune sequencing data. Libraries were made from TCR beta cDNA, and they carried unique molecular identifiers. In TCRdb, the PCR reads were re-called with MiXCR into one record per CDR3 protein. Of under 650,000 distinct CDR3 sequences in the sample, about 40% were seen once. General study results and limits: The five TRBV segments detected at higher frequency in patients than in controls included TRBV5-6, TRBV5-1 and TRBV20-1. Multiple sclerosis patients had significantly lower normalized Chao1 diversity than controls. Under F measure analysis, samples from one preparation batch co-clustered strongly.

V trimming: 6 bases; J trimming: 4 bases; junction bases outside the gene matches: 16. This CDR3 comprises 18 residues. Germline CDR1 and CDR2: SGHVS and FQNEAQ. The sequence derives from a girl between 5 and 17 years old with multiple sclerosis. Sequencing used blood. The chain recombines TRBV7-8 with TRBJ1-1; TRBD1 aligns across 11 bases. The CDR3 sequence: CASRPGGDRGIFGTEAFF. The CDR3 region has the DNA TGTGCCAGCAGACCAGGCGGGGACAGGGGGATCTTTGGCACTGAAGCTTTCTTT. Variable domain in full (rest from reference TRBV7-8 and TRBJ1-1): GAGVSQSPRYKVAKRGQDVALRCDPISGHVSLFWYQQALGQGPEFLTYFQNEAQLDKSGLPSDRFFAERPEGSVSTLKIQRTQQEDSAVYLCASRPGGDRGIFGTEAFFGQGTRLTVV.